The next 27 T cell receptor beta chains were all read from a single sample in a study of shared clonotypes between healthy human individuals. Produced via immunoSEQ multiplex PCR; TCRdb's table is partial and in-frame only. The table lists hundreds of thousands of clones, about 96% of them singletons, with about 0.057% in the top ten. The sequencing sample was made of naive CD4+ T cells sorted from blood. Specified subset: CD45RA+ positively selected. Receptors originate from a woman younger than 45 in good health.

The DNA for the CDR3 is TGTGCCAGCAGCTTAACGGGACCCAATGAGCAGTTCTTC. Translating gives CASSLTGPNEQFF. The chain joins TRBV7-9 to TRBJ2-1; D tentatively fits TRBD1 or TRBD2 (5 bases each). Per germline, CDR1 SEHNR and CDR2 FQNEAQ (reference sequence). Trimming shortened V by 2 bases and J by 6 bases, and 8 bases separated the two germline ends. The CDR3 length is 13 residues.

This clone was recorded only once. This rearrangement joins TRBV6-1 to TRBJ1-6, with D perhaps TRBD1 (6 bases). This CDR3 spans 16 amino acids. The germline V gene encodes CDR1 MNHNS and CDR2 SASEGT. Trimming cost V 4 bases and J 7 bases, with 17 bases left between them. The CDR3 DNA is TGTGCCAGCAGTGGGCCTCGGGCAGGGGCAAATTCACCCCTCCACTTT. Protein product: CASSGPRAGANSPLHF.

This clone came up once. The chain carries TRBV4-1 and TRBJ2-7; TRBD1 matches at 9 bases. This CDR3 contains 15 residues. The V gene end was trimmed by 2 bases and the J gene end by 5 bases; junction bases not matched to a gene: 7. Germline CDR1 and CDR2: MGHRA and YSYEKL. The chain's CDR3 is CASSQLGTGHNEQYF. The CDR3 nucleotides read TGCGCCAGCAGCCAACTTGGGACAGGGCACAACGAGCAGTACTTC.

Written as DNA, the CDR3 is TGTGCCAGCAGTTACGGACACTCCCGGCAGCCCGGGGAGCTGTTTTTT. Residues: CASSYGHSRQPGELFF. The chain employs TRBV6-5 and TRBJ2-2, with a tentative D call TRBD1 (5 bases). The germline gives CDR1 MNHEY, CDR2 SVGAGI. V lost 2 bases to trimming and J lost 6 bases, with 16 bases between them. The CDR3 has 16 residues.

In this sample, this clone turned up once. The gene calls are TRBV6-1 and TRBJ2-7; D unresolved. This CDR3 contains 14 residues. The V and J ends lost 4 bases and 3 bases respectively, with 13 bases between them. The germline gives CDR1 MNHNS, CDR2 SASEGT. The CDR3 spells CASSGSVGVYEQYF. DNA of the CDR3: TGTGCCAGCAGTGGCTCGGTCGGCGTCTACGAGCAGTACTTC.

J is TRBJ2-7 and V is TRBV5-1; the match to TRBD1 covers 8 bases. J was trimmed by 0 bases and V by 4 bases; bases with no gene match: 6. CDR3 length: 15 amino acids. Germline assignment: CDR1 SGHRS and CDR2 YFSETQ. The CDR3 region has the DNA TGCGCCAGCAGCATCGGACAGGGTAACTCCTACGAGCAGTACTTC. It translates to CASSIGQGNSYEQYF.

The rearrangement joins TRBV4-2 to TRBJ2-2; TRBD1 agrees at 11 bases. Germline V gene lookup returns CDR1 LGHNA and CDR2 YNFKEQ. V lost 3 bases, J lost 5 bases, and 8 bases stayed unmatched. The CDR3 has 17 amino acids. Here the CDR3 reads CASSHLGTGGGTGELFF. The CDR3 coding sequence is TGTGCCAGCAGCCATTTAGGGACAGGGGGAGGGACCGGGGAGCTGTTTTTT.

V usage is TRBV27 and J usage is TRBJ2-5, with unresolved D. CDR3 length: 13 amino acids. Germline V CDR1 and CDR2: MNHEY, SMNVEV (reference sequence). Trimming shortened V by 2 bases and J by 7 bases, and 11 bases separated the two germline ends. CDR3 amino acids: CASSLGLSGTQYF. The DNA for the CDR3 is TGTGCCAGCAGTTTAGGGCTCTCGGGGACCCAGTACTTC.

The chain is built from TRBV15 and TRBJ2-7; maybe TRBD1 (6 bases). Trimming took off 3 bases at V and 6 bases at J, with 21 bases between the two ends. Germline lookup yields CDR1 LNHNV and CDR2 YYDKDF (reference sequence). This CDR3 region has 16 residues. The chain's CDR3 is CATSSGVRDKGGEQYF. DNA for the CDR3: TGTGCCACCAGCAGCGGTGTAAGGGACAAAGGCGGCGAGCAGTACTTC.

The CDR3: CASSLVFDYGYTF. CDR3 DNA: TGTGCCAGCAGTTTGGTTTTTGACTATGGCTACACCTTC. J is TRBJ1-2 and V is TRBV28; D remains unclear. Between the trimmed V and J ends, which lost 3 bases and 3 bases, there was a span of 8 bases. The CDR3 is 13 amino acids. From germline, CDR1 is MDHEN and CDR2 SYDVKM.

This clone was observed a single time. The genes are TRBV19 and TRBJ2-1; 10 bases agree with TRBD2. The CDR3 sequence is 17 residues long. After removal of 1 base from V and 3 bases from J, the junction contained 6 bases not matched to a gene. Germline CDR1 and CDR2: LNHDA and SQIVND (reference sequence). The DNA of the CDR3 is TGTGCCAGTAGTATAGCCTTAGCGGGAGGACGCTACAATGAGCAGTTCTTC. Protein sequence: CASSIALAGGRYNEQFF.

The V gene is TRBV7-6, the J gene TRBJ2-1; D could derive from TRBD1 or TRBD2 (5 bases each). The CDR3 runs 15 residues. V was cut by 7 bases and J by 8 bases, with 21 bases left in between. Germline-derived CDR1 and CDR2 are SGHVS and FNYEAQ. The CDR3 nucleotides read TGTGCCAGCATCAAGATTGGGGGACGGGTTGATGAGCAGTTCTTC. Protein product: CASIKIGGRVDEQFF.

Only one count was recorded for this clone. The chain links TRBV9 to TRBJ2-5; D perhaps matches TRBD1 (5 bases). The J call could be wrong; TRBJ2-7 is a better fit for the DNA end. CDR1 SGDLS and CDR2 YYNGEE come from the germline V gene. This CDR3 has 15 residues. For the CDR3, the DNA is TGTGCCAGCAGCGTAGCTCAGGGCAGCTCCTACGAGCAGTACTTC. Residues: CASSVAQGSSYEQYF.

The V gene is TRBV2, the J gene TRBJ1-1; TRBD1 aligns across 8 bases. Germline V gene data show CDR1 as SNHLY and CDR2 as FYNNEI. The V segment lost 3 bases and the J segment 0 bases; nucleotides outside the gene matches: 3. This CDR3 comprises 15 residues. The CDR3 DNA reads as TGTGCCAGCAGTGAGACAGGGGCTGTGAACACTGAAGCTTTCTTT. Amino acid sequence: CASSETGAVNTEAFF.

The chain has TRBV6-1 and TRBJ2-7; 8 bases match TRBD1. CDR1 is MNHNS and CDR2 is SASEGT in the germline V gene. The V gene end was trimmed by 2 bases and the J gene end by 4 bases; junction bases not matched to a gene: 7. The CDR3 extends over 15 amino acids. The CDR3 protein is CASSERRDRLYEQYF. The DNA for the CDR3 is TGTGCCAGCAGTGAAAGGCGGGACAGGCTTTACGAGCAGTACTTC.

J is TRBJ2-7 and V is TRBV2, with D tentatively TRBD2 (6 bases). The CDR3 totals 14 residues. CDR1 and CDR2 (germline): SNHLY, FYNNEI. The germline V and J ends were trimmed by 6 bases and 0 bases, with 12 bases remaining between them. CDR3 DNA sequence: TGTGCCAGCAGGACGGAGGGTAGCTCCTACGAGCAGTACTTC. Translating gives CASRTEGSSYEQYF.

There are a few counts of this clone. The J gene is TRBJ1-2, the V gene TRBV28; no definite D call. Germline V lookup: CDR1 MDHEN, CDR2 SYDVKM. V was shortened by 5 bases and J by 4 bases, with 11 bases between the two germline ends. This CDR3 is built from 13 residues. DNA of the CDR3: TGTGCCAGCAGTCTATCAGGAGTCTATGGCTACACCTTC. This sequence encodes CASSLSGVYGYTF.

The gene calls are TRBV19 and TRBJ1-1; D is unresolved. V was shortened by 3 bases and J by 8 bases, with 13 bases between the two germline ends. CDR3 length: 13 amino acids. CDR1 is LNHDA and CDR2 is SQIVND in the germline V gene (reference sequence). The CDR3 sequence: CASSIGGPAEAFF. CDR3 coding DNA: TGTGCCAGTAGTATCGGTGGTCCGGCGGAAGCTTTCTTT.

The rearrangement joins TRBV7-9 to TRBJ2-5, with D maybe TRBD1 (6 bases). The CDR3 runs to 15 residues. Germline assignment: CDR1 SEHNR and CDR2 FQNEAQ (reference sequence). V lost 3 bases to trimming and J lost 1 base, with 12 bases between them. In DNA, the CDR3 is TGTGCCAGCAGCTTTTGGGACACTCTCCAAGAGACCCAGTACTTC. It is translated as CASSFWDTLQETQYF.

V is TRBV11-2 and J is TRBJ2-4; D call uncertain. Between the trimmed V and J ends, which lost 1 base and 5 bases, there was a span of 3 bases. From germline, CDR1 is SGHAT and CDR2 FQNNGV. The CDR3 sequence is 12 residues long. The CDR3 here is CASSLGENIQYF. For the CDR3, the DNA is TGTGCCAGCAGCTTAGGGGAAAACATTCAGTACTTC.

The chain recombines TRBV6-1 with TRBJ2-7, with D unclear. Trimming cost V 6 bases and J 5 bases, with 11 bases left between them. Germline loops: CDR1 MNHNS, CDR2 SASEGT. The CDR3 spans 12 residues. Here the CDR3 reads CASRARLDEQYF. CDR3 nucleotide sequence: TGTGCCAGCAGAGCTAGATTGGACGAGCAGTACTTC.

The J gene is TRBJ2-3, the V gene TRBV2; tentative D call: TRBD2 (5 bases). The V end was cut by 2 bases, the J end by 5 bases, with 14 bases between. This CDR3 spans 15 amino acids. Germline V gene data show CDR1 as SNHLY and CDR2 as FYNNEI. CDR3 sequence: CASSENGGGVDTQYF. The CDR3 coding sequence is TGTGCCAGCAGTGAAAACGGAGGTGGGGTAGATACGCAGTATTTT.

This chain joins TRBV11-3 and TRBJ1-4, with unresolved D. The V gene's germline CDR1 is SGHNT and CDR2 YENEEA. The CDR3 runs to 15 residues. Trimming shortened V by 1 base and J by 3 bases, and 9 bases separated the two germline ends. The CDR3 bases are TGTGCCAGCAGCTTAGTGCCGGTCGCTAATGAAAAACTGTTTTTT. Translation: CASSLVPVANEKLFF.

CDR3 nucleotides: TGTGCCAGCCAGGAATCTGGAAACACCATATATTTT. It translates to CASQESGNTIYF. J is TRBJ1-3 and V is TRBV28; D gene unclear. V lost 8 bases and J lost 1, with 6 bases in between. The CDR3 is made up of 12 amino acids. The germline V gene encodes CDR1 MDHEN and CDR2 SYDVKM.

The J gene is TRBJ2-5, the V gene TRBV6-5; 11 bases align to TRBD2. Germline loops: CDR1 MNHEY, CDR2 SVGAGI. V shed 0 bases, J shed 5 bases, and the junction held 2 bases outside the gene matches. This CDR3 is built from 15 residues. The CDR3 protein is CASSYSRTSGETQYF. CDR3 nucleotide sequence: TGTGCCAGCAGTTACTCGCGGACTAGCGGGGAGACCCAGTACTTC.

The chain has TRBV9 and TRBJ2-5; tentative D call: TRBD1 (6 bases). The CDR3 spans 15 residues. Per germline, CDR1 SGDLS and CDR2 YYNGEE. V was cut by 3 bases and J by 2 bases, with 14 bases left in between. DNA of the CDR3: TGTGCCAGCAGCGCCAATACAGGGTATCAAGAGACCCAGTACTTC. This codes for CASSANTGYQETQYF.

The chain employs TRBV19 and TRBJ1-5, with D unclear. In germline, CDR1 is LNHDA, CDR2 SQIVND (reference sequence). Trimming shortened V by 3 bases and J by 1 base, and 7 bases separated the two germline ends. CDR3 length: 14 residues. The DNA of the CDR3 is TGTGCCAGTAGTATCAGTGTCAGCAATCAGCCCCAGCATTTT. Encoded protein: CASSISVSNQPQHF.